Below are 19 T cell receptor beta chains sequenced from a single sample in a study of T cell responses to AZD1222 COVID-19 vaccine. Measured with immunoSEQ multiplex PCR; TCRdb has only the in-frame clones, and not every one. Of about 91,000 clones listed, around nine tenths are singletons. Sequenced material: peripheral blood, taken on day 0 of AZD1222 vaccination. The receptors stem from an adult in good health.

The V call is TRBV27, the J call TRBJ1-6; perhaps TRBD1 as D (6 bases). The V end lost 0 bases, the J end lost 3 bases, and 9 bases lay between the germline ends. There are 16 residues in the CDR3. CDR1 is MNHEY and CDR2 is SMNVEV in the germline V gene (reference sequence). In nucleotides, the CDR3 is TGTGCCAGCAGTTTATCGACAGGAGGCTATAATTCACCCCTCCACTTT. It codes for CASSLSTGGYNSPLHF.

The rearrangement uses TRBV7-2 and TRBJ1-3; no clear D gene. V shed 5 bases and J shed 4 bases, with 15 bases lying between them. This CDR3 is built from 15 residues. Germline CDR1 SGHTA, CDR2 FQGNSA. The CDR3 bases are TGTGCCAGCAGCCCCATGAGGTTTACAGGAAACACCATATATTTT. As protein: CASSPMRFTGNTIYF.

The V gene is TRBV7-3, the J gene TRBJ1-1, with D hard to call. The CDR3 has 14 residues. Germline-derived CDR1 and CDR2 are SGHTA and FQGTGA. V was cut by 4 bases and J by 4 bases, with 13 bases left in between. The CDR3 sequence: CASSSGGGSTEAFF. The CDR3 DNA is TGTGCCAGCAGCTCTGGAGGTGGGAGCACTGAAGCTTTCTTT.

This sequence joins TRBV6-2 or TRBV6-3 and TRBJ1-1; no definite D call. Trimming took 2 bases from V and 0 from J, leaving 1 base between them. The CDR3 totals 12 residues. Germline V CDR1 and CDR2: MNHEY, SVGEGT. In nucleotides, the CDR3 is TGTGCCAGCAGTTACGTGAACACTGAAGCTTTCTTT. It codes for CASSYVNTEAFF.

The V gene is TRBV28, the J gene TRBJ2-1, with 10 bases lining up with TRBD2. Germline V lookup: CDR1 MDHEN, CDR2 SYDVKM. After removal of 1 base from V and 0 bases from J, the junction contained 6 bases not matched to a gene. CDR3 length: 18 residues. This CDR3 reads CASSLLAGGFGSYNEQFF. The CDR3 DNA sequence: TGTGCCAGCAGTTTATTAGCGGGAGGTTTCGGCTCCTACAATGAGCAGTTCTTC. The entire variable domain, with the rest obtained from reference TRBV28 and TRBJ2-1, is as follows: DVKVTQSSRYLVKRTGEKVFLECVQDMDHENMFWYRQDPGLGLRLIYFSYDVKMKEKGDIPEGYSVSREKKERFSLILESASTNQTSMYLCASSLLAGGFGSYNEQFFGPGTRLTVL.

The chain joins TRBV5-8 to TRBJ2-7, with D perhaps given as TRBD1 or TRBD2 (5 bases each). Trimming pared 2 bases from V and 1 base from J, leaving 16 bases between. The CDR3 extends over 16 amino acids. Germline values: CDR1 SGHTS, CDR2 YDEGEE. Here the CDR3 reads CASSFGTNSRSYEQYF. The CDR3 nucleotides are TGTGCCAGCAGCTTCGGGACCAACTCCCGTTCCTACGAGCAGTACTTC.

This clone occurred once. V is TRBV7-9 and J is TRBJ2-7; no clear D. Germline-derived CDR1 and CDR2 are SEHNR and FQNEAQ (reference sequence). The CDR3 is 14 residues long. The V gene lost 5 bases and the J gene lost 6 bases, with 17 bases spanning the gap. CDR3 amino acids: CASSPDPKWSEQYF. In DNA form, the CDR3 reads TGTGCCAGCAGCCCCGACCCCAAATGGTCCGAGCAGTACTTC.

This rearrangement joins TRBV27 to TRBJ2-7, with 10 bases identical to TRBD2. Germline loops: CDR1 MNHEY, CDR2 SMNVEV (reference sequence). The ends lost 7 bases at V and 5 bases at J; junction bases unmatched: 8. This CDR3 is built from 14 residues. The CDR3 loop is CASNERGGKDEQYF. In DNA form, the CDR3 reads TGTGCCAGCAACGAGCGGGGGGGTAAGGACGAGCAGTACTTC.

The chain uses TRBV12-5 and TRBJ1-3; TRBD1 matches 7 bases. Germline values: CDR1 LGHNT, CDR2 FRNRAP. Trimming took 8 bases from V and 6 from J; bases not matched to a gene: 10. The CDR3 runs 14 residues. CDR3 DNA sequence: TGTGCTAGTAGGCGAGACAGGGTGGAAAACACCATATATTTT. This translates into CASRRDRVENTIYF.

The gene calls are TRBV6-5 and TRBJ1-5; TRBD1 agrees at 7 bases. CDR3 size: 14 residues. Losses at the gene ends were 6 bases for V and 7 bases for J; bases not matched to a gene: 9. Germline V gene sequence: CDR1 MNHEY, CDR2 SVGAGI. CDR3 sequence reads: CASSIDRAGQPQHF. CDR3 DNA sequence: TGTGCCAGCAGCATCGACAGGGCTGGGCAGCCCCAGCATTTT.

Only a few counts were recorded for this clone. The rearrangement joins TRBV3-1 (or the pseudogene TRBV3-2) to TRBJ1-6; D uncertain. Germline V gene lookup returns CDR1 LGHDT and CDR2 YNNKEL (reference sequence). The CDR3 is 13 residues long. The V end lost 6 bases, the J end lost 7 bases, and 10 bases lay between the germline ends. The CDR3 spells CASRGPDNSPLHF. The CDR3 region has the DNA TGTGCCAGCAGGGGCCCCGACAATTCACCCCTCCACTTT.

This sequence joins TRBV10-3 and TRBJ2-6; 7 bases are a match to TRBD1. Per germline, CDR1 ENHRY and CDR2 SYGVKD. The CDR3 totals 16 residues. J lost 2 bases, V lost 8 bases, and 9 bases had no gene match. The CDR3 here is CAIEPSTGTGANVLTF. The CDR3 nucleotides read TGTGCCATCGAGCCTTCGACAGGGACTGGGGCCAACGTCCTGACTTTC.

The chain combines TRBV7-3 with TRBJ2-1, with D possibly TRBD1 on 6 matching bases. The germline gives CDR1 SGHTA, CDR2 FQGTGA. V was clipped by 5 bases and J by 8 bases, with 13 bases between them. The CDR3 sequence is 13 residues long. Here the CDR3 DNA reads TGTGCCAGCAGCCTATACAGGGAAGATGAGCAGTTCTTC. Encoded protein: CASSLYREDEQFF.

The chain recombines TRBV5-1 with TRBJ1-1; D gene unclear. V gave up 0 bases and J gave up 9 bases, with 6 bases separating them. This CDR3 comprises 11 residues. In germline, CDR1 is SGHRS, CDR2 YFSETQ. CDR3 DNA sequence: TGCGCCAGCAGCTTGGGCGGACAAGCTTTCTTT. Translating it yields CASSLGGQAFF.

This clone showed up just once. In DNA form, the CDR3 reads TGTGCCAGCAGCTTGGTTGCAGGGAACAATGAGCAGTTCTTC. This codes for CASSLVAGNNEQFF. The gene calls are TRBV7-3 and TRBJ2-1; the D gene is possibly TRBD1 (5 bases). From germline, CDR1 is SGHTA and CDR2 FQGTGA. Trimming cost V 3 bases and J 5 bases, with 11 bases left between them. This CDR3 contains 14 residues.

The chain uses TRBV5-5 and TRBJ1-5; the D is unclear. V dropped 0 bases and J dropped 3 bases, with 7 bases sitting between them. Germline V gives CDR1 SGHKS, CDR2 YYEKEE (reference sequence). This CDR3 has 14 residues. The CDR3: CASSLETDNQPQHF. CDR3 nucleotides: TGTGCCAGCAGCTTGGAAACGGACAATCAGCCCCAGCATTTT.

The chain is built from TRBV7-3 and TRBJ1-5; no reliable D call. This CDR3 region has 13 residues. Trimming took 0 bases from V and 6 from J, leaving 6 bases between them. CDR1 SGHTA and CDR2 FQGTGA come from the germline V gene. The DNA for the CDR3 is TGTGCCAGCAGCTTAACGGGGTCTCAGCCCCAGCATTTT. Encoded protein: CASSLTGSQPQHF.

The chain joins TRBV5-1 to TRBJ1-3; D uncertain. Germline loops: CDR1 SGHRS, CDR2 YFSETQ. V lost 2 bases and J 2 bases, leaving 14 bases between the germline ends. CDR3 length equals 16 residues. As DNA, the CDR3 is TGCGCCAGCAGCTTTTCCTCGGGGTTAACTGGAAACACCATATATTTT. It encodes CASSFSSGLTGNTIYF.

This clone was picked up a small number of times. V is TRBV6-4 and J is TRBJ2-7; 7 bases fit TRBD2. V was clipped by 3 bases and J by 3 bases; unmatched bases: 11. The CDR3 extends over 16 amino acids. From germline, CDR1 is MRHNA and CDR2 SNTAGT. CDR3 amino acids: CASSDTPWSGGYEQYF. CDR3 in DNA: TGTGCCAGCAGTGATACCCCTTGGTCGGGAGGCTACGAGCAGTACTTC.